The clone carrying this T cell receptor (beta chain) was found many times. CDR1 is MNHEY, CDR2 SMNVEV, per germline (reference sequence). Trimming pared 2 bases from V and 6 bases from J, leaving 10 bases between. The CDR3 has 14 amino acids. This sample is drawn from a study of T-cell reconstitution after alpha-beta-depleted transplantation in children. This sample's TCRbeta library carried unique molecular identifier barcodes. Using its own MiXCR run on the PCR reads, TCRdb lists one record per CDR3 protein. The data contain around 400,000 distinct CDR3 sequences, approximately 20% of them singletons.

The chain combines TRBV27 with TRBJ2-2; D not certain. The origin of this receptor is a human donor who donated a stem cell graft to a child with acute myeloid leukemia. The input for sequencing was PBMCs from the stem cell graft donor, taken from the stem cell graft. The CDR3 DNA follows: TGTGCCAGCAGTTTAGATAGATCGGCCGGGGAGCTGTTTTTT. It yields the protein CASSLDRSAGELFF.